A single sample is the source of the 24 T cell receptor beta chains below, sequenced in a study of blood T cell repertoires in COVID-19. Profiled with immunoSEQ multiplex PCR; TCRdb holds only in-frame clones, not every one. This sample has more than 150,000 clones, with more than 75% found just once. Sequencing was performed on peripheral blood. Every receptor here comes from a woman between 18 and 30 years old who had recovered from COVID-19.

This clone was picked up a small number of times. CDR3: CASKEEGGGNQPQHF. In nucleotides, the CDR3 is TGTGCCAGCAAGGAGGAAGGGGGCGGTAATCAGCCCCAGCATTTT. The V gene is TRBV6-6, the J gene TRBJ1-5, with TRBD1 matching 7 bases. Trimming took 7 bases from V and 4 from J; bases not matched to a gene: 10. CDR3 size: 15 residues. Germline loops: CDR1 MNHNY, CDR2 SVGAGI (reference sequence).

CDR3 in DNA: TGTGCCAGTAGTGAACTACGGGAGCAGTTCTTC. It codes for CASSELREQFF. The rearrangement links TRBV19 to TRBJ2-1; D gene unclear. V dropped 5 bases and J dropped 10 bases, with 9 bases sitting between them. CDR1 LNHDA and CDR2 SQIVND come from the germline V gene (reference sequence). CDR3 length: 11 residues.

This sequence joins TRBV7-9 and TRBJ2-7; perhaps TRBD1 as D (5 bases). The CDR3 has 12 amino acids. Deletions cut 5 bases from V and 4 bases from J, with 9 bases between. Per the germline V gene, CDR1 is SEHNR and CDR2 is FQNEAQ (reference sequence). The CDR3 bases are TGTGCCAGCAGCAGGGGTGCGTACGAGCAGTACGTC. It translates to CASSRGAYEQYV.

This chain links TRBV7-2 with TRBJ2-3; D may be TRBD2 (6 bases). Trimming pared 2 bases from V and 0 bases from J, leaving 12 bases between. The CDR3 is 16 amino acids. The germline gives CDR1 SGHTA, CDR2 FQGNSA. The CDR3 protein is CASSLKWDLSTDTQYF. The DNA of the CDR3 is TGTGCCAGCAGCTTAAAATGGGACTTGAGCACAGATACGCAGTATTTT.

The V call is TRBV9, the J call TRBJ1-1; the match to TRBD1 covers 12 bases. The CDR3 has 16 residues. Trimming cost V 5 bases and J 3 bases; bases outside gene matches: 8. CDR1 and CDR2 from the germline V gene are SGDLS and YYNGEE. In nucleotides, the CDR3 is TGTGCCAGCAGTCCACCGGGACAGGGGGCATACACTGAAGCTTTCTTT. It specifies CASSPPGQGAYTEAFF. The whole variable domain, remainder taken from reference TRBV9 and TRBJ1-1, is DSGVTQTPKHLITATGQRVTLRCSPRSGDLSVYWYQQSLDQGLQFLIQYYNGEERAKGNILERFSAQQFPDLHSELNLSSLELGDSALYFCASSPPGQGAYTEAFFGQGTRLTVV.

This chain joins TRBV18 and TRBJ2-7; tentative D call: TRBD2 (6 bases). Germline V gene data show CDR1 as KGHSH and CDR2 as LQKENI. This CDR3 has 15 residues. The ends were cut back, 3 bases at V and 6 bases at J, with 18 bases in the middle. In DNA, the CDR3 is TGTGCCAGCTCACCGAGCGAAGGAGGGTCCACCGAGCAGTACTTC. This codes for CASSPSEGGSTEQYF.

In DNA form, the CDR3 reads TGTGCCAGTAGTATTAGGGGGACAGGGGTCTACAATGAGCAGTTCTTC. Amino acids: CASSIRGTGVYNEQFF. The chain joins TRBV19 to TRBJ2-1; 10 bases are a match to TRBD1. This CDR3 has 16 amino acids. The V gene's germline CDR1 is LNHDA and CDR2 SQIVND (reference sequence). Trimming took 3 bases from V and 3 from J; bases not matched to a gene: 5.

The V and J genes are TRBV5-6 and TRBJ1-5; D is uncertain. Per germline, CDR1 SGHDT and CDR2 YYEEEE. The V and J ends lost 1 base and 7 bases respectively, with 6 bases between them. The CDR3 is made up of 12 amino acids. The CDR3 DNA sequence: TGTGCCAGCAGCTTGATCGGGCAGCCCCAGCATTTT. Its protein is CASSLIGQPQHF.

The chain recombines TRBV15 with TRBJ1-4; 8 bases map to TRBD1. This CDR3 is 15 amino acids long. The V gene end was trimmed by 2 bases and the J gene end by 8 bases; junction bases not matched to a gene: 7. CDR1 and CDR2 (germline): LNHNV, YYDKDF (reference sequence). Here the CDR3 DNA reads TGTGCCACCAGCAGAAAAACAGGGGGGCCCGAAAAACTGTTTTTT. Translation gives CATSRKTGGPEKLFF.

The chain links TRBV5-1 to TRBJ2-1; TRBD2 aligns across 7 bases. The CDR3 spans 16 residues. J gave up 2 bases and V 0 bases, and 5 bases lay outside the gene matches. In germline, CDR1 is SGHRS, CDR2 YFSETQ. The CDR3 sequence is CASSLGRETAYNEQFF. CDR3 DNA sequence: TGCGCCAGCAGCTTGGGGCGGGAGACCGCCTACAATGAGCAGTTCTTC. Full variable domain (missing parts from reference TRBV5-1 and TRBJ2-1): KAGVTQTPRYLIKTRGQQVTLSCSPISGHRSVSWYQQTPGQGLQFLFEYFSETQRNKGNFPGRFSGRQFSNSRSEMNVSTLELGDSALYLCASSLGRETAYNEQFFGPGTRLTVL.

This clone was seen only once. The chain links TRBV20-1 to TRBJ2-1; no clear D. Germline-derived CDR1 and CDR2 are DFQATT and SNEGSKA (reference sequence). The CDR3 length is 10 residues. Trimming took off 5 bases at V and 7 bases at J, with 6 bases between the two ends. Here the CDR3 reads CSALGNEQFF. As DNA, the CDR3 is TGCAGTGCTCTCGGTAATGAGCAGTTCTTC.

This sequence joins TRBV10-3 and TRBJ2-5; 9 positions match TRBD2. Germline values: CDR1 ENHRY, CDR2 SYGVKD. After removal of 4 bases from V and 2 bases from J, the junction contained 5 bases not matched to a gene. The CDR3 consists of 15 residues. CDR3 bases: TGTGCCATCAGTGGAACGACTAGCGGTCAAGAGACCCAGTACTTC. It yields the protein CAISGTTSGQETQYF.

V is TRBV15 and J is TRBJ1-5; unclear D gene. The CDR3 contains 12 residues. With 6 bases removed from V and 0 bases from J, the gap between germline ends came to 3 bases. CDR1 and CDR2 from the germline V gene are LNHNV and YYDKDF (reference sequence). The CDR3 bases are TGTGCCACCAGGCGTAGCAATCAGCCCCAGCATTTT. It encodes CATRRSNQPQHF.

The V call is TRBV24-1, the J call TRBJ2-1, with 12 bases identical to TRBD2. CDR1 is KGHDR, CDR2 SFDVKD, per germline. With V trimmed by 5 bases and J by 7 bases, 5 bases remained unmatched. The CDR3 runs 15 residues. The CDR3 is CATSGPGLAGNEQFF. The CDR3 region has the DNA TGTGCCACCAGTGGTCCAGGACTAGCGGGGAATGAGCAGTTCTTC.

This sequence joins TRBV7-3 and TRBJ1-1; D call uncertain. Trimming removed 3 bases from V and 0 bases from J, with 14 bases in between. Germline V gene lookup returns CDR1 SGHTA and CDR2 FQGTGA. This CDR3 has 16 residues. As DNA, the CDR3 is TGTGCCAGCAGCTTCTTAGGCGGAAACATGAACACTGAAGCTTTCTTT. It specifies CASSFLGGNMNTEAFF.

The chain employs TRBV12-3 or TRBV12-4 and TRBJ1-1, with D uncertain. CDR3 length equals 13 residues. Between the trimmed V and J ends, which lost 6 bases and 0 bases, there was a span of 8 bases. CDR3 amino acids: CASRQNMNTEAFF. The CDR3 DNA sequence: TGTGCCAGCAGACAGAACATGAACACTGAAGCTTTCTTT.

The genes are TRBV19 and TRBJ1-6, with unresolved D. V lost 7 bases to trimming and J lost 7 bases, with 14 bases between them. The CDR3 has 14 residues. Germline CDR1 LNHDA, CDR2 SQIVND (reference sequence). CDR3 in amino acids: CASNSRIYNSPLHF. The CDR3 coding sequence is TGTGCCAGTAACTCGAGGATCTACAATTCACCCCTCCACTTT.

This rearrangement joins TRBV30 to TRBJ1-2; no definite D call. This CDR3 is built from 14 residues. Trimming took 0 bases from V and 6 from J, leaving 14 bases between them. The V gene's germline CDR1 is GTSNPN and CDR2 SVGIG (reference sequence). In DNA, the CDR3 is TGTGCCTGGAGTGTAAGCTCTCTGTCTCATGGCTACACCTTC. It encodes CAWSVSSLSHGYTF.

V is TRBV13 and J is TRBJ2-3; D is perhaps TRBD1 (5 bases). The CDR3 spans 14 residues. The V end was cut by 5 bases, the J end by 7 bases, with 16 bases between. Germline V gene data show CDR1 as PRHDT and CDR2 as FYEKMQ (reference sequence). The CDR3 nucleotides read TGTGCCAGCAGCCTACCCCGACAGTCGAATACGCAGTATTTT. Its protein product is CASSLPRQSNTQYF. The full variable domain, its missing parts supplied by reference TRBV13 and TRBJ2-3, is AAGVIQSPRHLIKEKRETATLKCYPIPRHDTVYWYQQGPGQDPQFLISFYEKMQSDKGSIPDRFSAQQFSDYHSELNMSSLELGDSALYFCASSLPRQSNTQYFGPGTRLTVL.

This clone was detected only once. The rearrangement joins TRBV14 to TRBJ2-3; TRBD2 agrees at 15 bases. Germline V gene data show CDR1 as SGHDN and CDR2 as FVKESK. CDR3 size: 20 residues. The V gene end was trimmed by 0 bases and the J gene end by 3 bases; junction bases not matched to a gene: 10. CDR3: CASSQESPGLAGGWTDTQYF. CDR3 nucleotides: TGTGCCAGCAGCCAAGAATCCCCGGGACTAGCGGGAGGTTGGACAGATACGCAGTATTTT.

The chain uses TRBV7-9 and TRBJ1-4; D might be TRBD1 (6 bases). This CDR3 region has 15 residues. V was trimmed by 1 base and J by 5 bases, leaving 11 bases between them. Germline V gene lookup returns CDR1 SEHNR and CDR2 FQNEAQ (reference sequence). The CDR3 region is CASSLGWGPNEKLFF. Written as DNA, the CDR3 is TGTGCCAGCAGCTTAGGCTGGGGGCCAAATGAAAAACTGTTTTTT.

This chain joins TRBV14 and TRBJ1-4; TRBD1 is a possible D gene (5 bases). CDR1 is SGHDN, CDR2 FVKESK, per germline. V lost 1 base and J 3 bases, leaving 9 bases between the germline ends. This CDR3 has 15 amino acids. DNA for the CDR3: TGTGCCAGCAGCCAAGTCAGGGTGGCTAATGAAAAACTGTTTTTT. As protein: CASSQVRVANEKLFF.

The chain is built from TRBV27 and TRBJ1-1; a possible D gene is TRBD1 (6 bases). This CDR3 has 12 residues. V gave up 5 bases and J gave up 8 bases, with 12 bases separating them. CDR1 and CDR2 (germline): MNHEY, SMNVEV (reference sequence). In DNA form, the CDR3 reads TGTGCCAGCAGTCTACTACAGGGCGAAGCTTTCTTT. It translates to CASSLLQGEAFF.

This chain joins TRBV24-1 and TRBJ2-2, with 7 bases that match TRBD2. The V and J ends lost 5 bases and 3 bases, in that order; junction bases with no gene match: 8. The germline CDR1 and CDR2 sequences are KGHDR and SFDVKD. The CDR3 is 16 residues long. The CDR3 nucleotides are TGTGCCACCAGTGGAGCGGGGCCCCTGTACACCGGGGAGCTGTTTTTT. It specifies CATSGAGPLYTGELFF.